In this sample, the clone carrying this T cell receptor beta chain turned up many times. This entry is derived from a study of regulatory T cells in long-lasting Graves disease. Time point described: newly diagnosed GD, antithyroid drugs for less than 3 months. Following extraction of RNA from PBMCs, that RNA was used to make the TCR library. V lost 4 bases and J lost 1; bases outside the gene matches: 6. The CDR3 spans 15 residues. Germline lookup yields CDR1 SGHAT and CDR2 FQNNGV. Assembly of TCR beta libraries relied on iRepertoire HTBI primers together with Arm-PCR of CDR3 regions. TCRdb re-derived calls from the multiplex PCR reads in MiXCR, one entry per CDR3 protein. The sample yields hundreds of thousands of distinct CDR3 sequences, 16% seen once. The same data also contributed to another study, on T cells in Graves' hyperthyroidism and ophthalmopathy. As that study records: Most thyroid clonotypes expanded above 0.001 were also detected in blood.

The clonotype was recovered from a woman aged 25-40 years with Graves disease. The source was peripheral blood mononuclear cells (PBMCs), collected at new diagnosis, from a patient treated with antithyroid drugs. V gene TRBV11-2 combines with J gene TRBJ2-5; 7 nucleotides agree with TRBD2. Written as DNA, the CDR3 is TGTGCCAGCAGCTGGGGTAGCGGGCTCCAAGAGACCCAGTACTTC. Translation gives CASSWGSGLQETQYF.